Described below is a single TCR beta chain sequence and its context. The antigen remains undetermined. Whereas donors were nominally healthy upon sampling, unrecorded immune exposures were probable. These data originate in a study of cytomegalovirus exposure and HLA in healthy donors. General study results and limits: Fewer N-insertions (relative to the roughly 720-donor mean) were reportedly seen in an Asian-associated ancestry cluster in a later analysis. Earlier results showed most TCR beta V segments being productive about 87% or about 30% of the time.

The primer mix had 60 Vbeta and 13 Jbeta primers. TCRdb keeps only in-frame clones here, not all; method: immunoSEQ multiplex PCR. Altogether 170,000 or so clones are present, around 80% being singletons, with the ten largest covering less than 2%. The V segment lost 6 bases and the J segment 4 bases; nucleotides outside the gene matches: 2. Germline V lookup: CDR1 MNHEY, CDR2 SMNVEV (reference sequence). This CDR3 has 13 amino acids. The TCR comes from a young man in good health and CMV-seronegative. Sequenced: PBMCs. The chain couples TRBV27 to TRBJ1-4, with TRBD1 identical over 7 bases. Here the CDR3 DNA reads TGTGCCAGCAGACAGGGGAATAATGAAAAACTGTTTTTT. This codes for CASRQGNNEKLFF. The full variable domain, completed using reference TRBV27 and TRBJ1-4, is EAQVTQNPRYLITVTGKKLTVTCSQNMNHEYMSWYRQDPGLGLRQIYYSMNVEVTDKGDVPEGYKVSRKEKRNFPLILESPSPNQTSLYFCASRQGNNEKLFFGSGTQLSVL.